The T cell receptor beta chain described here comes from a study of OX40 agonist ivuxolimab in advanced cancers. Study-level information: The dose-escalation cohort was roughly 83% male, with a mean age of approximately 61 years, ranging roughly 23 to 79.

This table comes from immunoSEQ multiplex PCR, and its TCRdb copy is limited to in-frame clones, with some not included. The repertoire has tens of thousands of clones, 88% of them found once; the top ten carry more than 0.85%. This CDR3 spans 14 amino acids. V was pared by 7 bases and J by 5 bases, with 15 bases between. Germline V CDR1 and CDR2: MNHEY, SMNVEV (reference sequence). The V call is TRBV27, the J call TRBJ2-1, with D unclear. The specimen comprised CD4+ or CD8+ T cells sorted from blood, sampled in a trial of the OX40 agonist ivuxolimab. The receptor was isolated from an adult with an advanced solid tumor such as melanoma, head and neck, liver or kidney cancer. The CDR3 coding sequence is TGTGCCAGCAAAGACCCTTTCCCCCACAATGAGCAGTTCTTC. Protein sequence: CASKDPFPHNEQFF.